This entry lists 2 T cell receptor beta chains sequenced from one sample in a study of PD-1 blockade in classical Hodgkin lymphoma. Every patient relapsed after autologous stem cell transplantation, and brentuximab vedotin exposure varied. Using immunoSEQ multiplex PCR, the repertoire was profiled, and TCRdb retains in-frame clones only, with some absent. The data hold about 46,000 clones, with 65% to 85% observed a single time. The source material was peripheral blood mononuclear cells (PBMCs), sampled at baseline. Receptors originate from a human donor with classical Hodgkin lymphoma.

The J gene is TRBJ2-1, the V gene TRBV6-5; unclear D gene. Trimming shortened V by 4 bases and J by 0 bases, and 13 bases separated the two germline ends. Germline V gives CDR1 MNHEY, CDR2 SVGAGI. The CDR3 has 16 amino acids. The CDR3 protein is CASSSQRDSSYNEQFF. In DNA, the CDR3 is TGTGCCAGCAGTTCCCAAAGGGATAGCTCCTACAATGAGCAGTTCTTC.

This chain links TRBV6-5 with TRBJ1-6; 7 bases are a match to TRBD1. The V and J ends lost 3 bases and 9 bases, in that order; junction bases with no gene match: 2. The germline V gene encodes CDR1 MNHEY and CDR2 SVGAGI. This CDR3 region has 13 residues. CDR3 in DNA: TGTGCCAGCAGTTATACAGGGGCTTCACCCCTCCACTTT. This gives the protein CASSYTGASPLHF.